Listed below are T cell receptor beta chains from one sample, sequenced in a study of shared clonotypes between healthy human individuals. The method was immunoSEQ multiplex PCR; TCRdb's version includes in-frame clones alone and lacks a portion of them. This sample has more than 2,000,000 clones; more than 80% occur once, and the top ten carry about 0.13%. The sample comprised naive CD4+ T cells sorted from blood. The origin of the receptors is a man between 18 and 29 years old in good health. Both conserved end residues are part of each CDR3. The D gene is left open where the match is weak. Size values are once, few and many counts, or a class for expanded clones, and some rows have none.

V: TRBV28; J: TRBJ2-5; D: TRBD2; size: .; DNA: TGTGCCAGCAGTTTATTGGGGGGGACCAAACAAGAGACCCAGTACTTC; CDR3: CASSLLGGTKQETQYF
V: TRBV9; J: TRBJ1-2; D: TRBD1; size: once; DNA: TGTGCCAGCAGCGGTGACAGGGGATCCTATGGCTACACCTTC; CDR3: CASSGDRGSYGYTF
V: TRBV4-1; J: TRBJ1-3; D: .; size: .; DNA: TGCGCCAGCAGCCAAGATGCGGGGGGTATAAGAAACACCATATATTTT; CDR3: CASSQDAGGIRNTIYF
V: TRBV11-2; J: TRBJ1-5; D: .; size: .; DNA: TGTGCCAGCAGCTTAGATCCAGGGGCAAATCAGCCCCAGCATTTT; CDR3: CASSLDPGANQPQHF
V: TRBV2; J: TRBJ1-1; D: .; size: .; DNA: TGTGCCAGCAGTATACAGGTAAACACTGAAGCTTTCTTT; CDR3: CASSIQVNTEAFF
V: TRBV7-2; J: TRBJ2-5; D: .; size: .; DNA: TGTGCCAGCAGCTTAGTGAGAGGGTTCCAAGAGACCCAGTACTTC; CDR3: CASSLVRGFQETQYF
V: TRBV2; J: TRBJ1-2; D: .; size: .; DNA: TGTGCCAGCAGTGGGGGAATCGGCGGCTACACCTTC; CDR3: CASSGGIGGYTF
V: TRBV28; J: TRBJ2-7; D: .; size: .; DNA: TGTGCCAGCAGTTTATGGATGACTGATACCTACGAGCAGTACTTC; CDR3: CASSLWMTDTYEQYF
V: TRBV4-1; J: TRBJ2-1; D: TRBD2; size: .; DNA: TGCGCCAGCAGCCAGGTTCCTTCTCTAGCGGATTTCTACAATGAGCAGTTCTTC; CDR3: CASSQVPSLADFYNEQFF
V: TRBV29-1; J: TRBJ2-3; D: TRBD2; size: .; DNA: TGCAGCGTCGGGACTAGCGGGGGGCCGGGTACGCAGTATTTT; CDR3: CSVGTSGGPGTQYF
V: TRBV29-1; J: TRBJ1-1; D: .; size: .; DNA: TGCAGCGTTGCGCAGGGCGAAGCTTTCTTT; CDR3: CSVAQGEAFF
V: TRBV5-4; J: TRBJ2-6; D: TRBD1; size: .; DNA: TGTGCCAGCAGCTTGGGGGACAGGGGCTATCACTCTGGGGCCAACGTCCTGACTTTC; CDR3: CASSLGDRGYHSGANVLTF
V: TRBV7-6; J: TRBJ1-1; D: .; size: .; DNA: TGTGCCAGCAGCTCAGGGGTGGACACTGAAGCTTTCTTT; CDR3: CASSSGVDTEAFF
V: TRBV7-2; J: TRBJ2-5; D: TRBD2; size: .; DNA: TGTGCCAGCAGCTTAACGGGACTAGTTGGCCAAGAGACCCAGTACTTC; CDR3: CASSLTGLVGQETQYF
V: TRBV19; J: TRBJ1-3; D: .; size: .; DNA: TGTGCCAGTAGACAGGCGTCTGGAAACACCATATATTTT; CDR3: CASRQASGNTIYF
V: TRBV19; J: TRBJ2-7; D: .; size: .; DNA: TGTGCCAGTAGTATGCCGGGGGCGCGGTACGAGCAGTACTTC; CDR3: CASSMPGARYEQYF
V: TRBV5-5; J: TRBJ1-1; D: TRBD1; size: .; DNA: TGTGCCAGCACCGCGACAGGGGTGAACACTGAAGCTTTCTTT; CDR3: CASTATGVNTEAFF
V: TRBV10-3; J: TRBJ2-7; D: .; size: many; DNA: TGTGCCATCGGGGGAGCCTACGAGCAGTACTTC; CDR3: CAIGGAYEQYF
V: TRBV29-1; J: TRBJ1-1; D: .; size: few; DNA: TGCAGCGTTGGGAGGAACACTGAAGCTTTCTTT; CDR3: CSVGRNTEAFF
V: TRBV4-3; J: TRBJ2-1; D: TRBD2; size: .; DNA: TGCGCCAGCAGCCAAGAGGGGGGGGGCTACAATGAGCAGTTCTTC; CDR3: CASSQEGGGYNEQFF
V: TRBV7-2; J: TRBJ1-2; D: .; size: .; DNA: TGTGCCAGCAGCTTGGACCGAAATGGCTACACCTTC; CDR3: CASSLDRNGYTF
V: TRBV7-2; J: TRBJ2-4; D: .; size: .; DNA: TGTGCCAGCAGTCAGGACAGAAACATTCAGTACTTC; CDR3: CASSQDRNIQYF
V: TRBV7-6; J: TRBJ1-3; D: .; size: .; DNA: TGTGCCAGCAGCTTATTGGCGGGTGCAAGCTCTGGAAACACCATATATTTT; CDR3: CASSLLAGASSGNTIYF